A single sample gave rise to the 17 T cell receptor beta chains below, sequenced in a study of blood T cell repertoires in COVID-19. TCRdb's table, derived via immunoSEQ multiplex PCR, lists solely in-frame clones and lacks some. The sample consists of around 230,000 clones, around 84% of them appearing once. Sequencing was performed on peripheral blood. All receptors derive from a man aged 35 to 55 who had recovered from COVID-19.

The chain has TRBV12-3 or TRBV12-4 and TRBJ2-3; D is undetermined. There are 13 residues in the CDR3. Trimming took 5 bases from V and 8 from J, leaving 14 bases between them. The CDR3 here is CASSQATLPTQYF. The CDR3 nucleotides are TGTGCCAGCAGTCAAGCGACCCTCCCTACGCAGTATTTT.

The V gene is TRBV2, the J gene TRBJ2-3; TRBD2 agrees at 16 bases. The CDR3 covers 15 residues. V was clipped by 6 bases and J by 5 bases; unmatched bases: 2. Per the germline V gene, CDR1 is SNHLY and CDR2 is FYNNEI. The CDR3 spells CASRGLAGGRDTQYF. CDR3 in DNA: TGTGCCAGCAGGGGACTAGCGGGAGGGCGAGATACGCAGTATTTT.

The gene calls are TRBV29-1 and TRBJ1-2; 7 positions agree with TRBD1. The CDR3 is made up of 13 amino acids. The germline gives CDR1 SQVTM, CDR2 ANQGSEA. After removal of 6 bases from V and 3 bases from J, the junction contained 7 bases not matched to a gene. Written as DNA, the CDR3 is TGCAGCGTCCGACAGGGAAACTACTATGGCTACACCTTC. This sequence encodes CSVRQGNYYGYTF. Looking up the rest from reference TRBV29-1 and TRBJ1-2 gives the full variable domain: SAVISQKPSRDICQRGTSLTIQCQVDSQVTMMFWYRQQPGQSLTLIATANQGSEATYESGFVIDKFPISRPNLTFSTLTVSNMSPEDSSIYLCSVRQGNYYGYTFGSGTRLTVV.

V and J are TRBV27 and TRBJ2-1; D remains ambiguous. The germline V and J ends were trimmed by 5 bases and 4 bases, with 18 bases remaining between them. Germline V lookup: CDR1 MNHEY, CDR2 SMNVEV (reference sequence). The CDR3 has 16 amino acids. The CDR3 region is CASSPPLSPHYNEQFF. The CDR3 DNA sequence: TGTGCCAGCAGTCCACCCCTTAGCCCCCATTACAATGAGCAGTTCTTC.

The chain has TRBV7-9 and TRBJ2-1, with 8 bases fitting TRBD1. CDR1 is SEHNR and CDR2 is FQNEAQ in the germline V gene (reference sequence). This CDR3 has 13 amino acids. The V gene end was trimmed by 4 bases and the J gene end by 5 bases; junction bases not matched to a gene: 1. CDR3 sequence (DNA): TGTGCCAGCAGCTCGGGACAGGACAATGAGCAGTTCTTC. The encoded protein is CASSSGQDNEQFF.

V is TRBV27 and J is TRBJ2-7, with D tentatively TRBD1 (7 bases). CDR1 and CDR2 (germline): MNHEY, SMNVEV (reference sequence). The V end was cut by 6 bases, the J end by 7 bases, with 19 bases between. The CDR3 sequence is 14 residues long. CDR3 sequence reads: CASRPQGGGLEQYF. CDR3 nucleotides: TGTGCCAGCAGGCCCCAGGGGGGTGGGTTGGAGCAGTACTTC.

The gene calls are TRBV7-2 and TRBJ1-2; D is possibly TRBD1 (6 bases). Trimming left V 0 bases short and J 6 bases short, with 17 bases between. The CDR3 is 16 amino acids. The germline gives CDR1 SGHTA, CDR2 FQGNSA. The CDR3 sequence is CASSLAPGTSLHGYTF. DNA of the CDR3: TGTGCCAGCAGCTTAGCCCCGGGGACAAGCCTCCATGGCTACACCTTC.

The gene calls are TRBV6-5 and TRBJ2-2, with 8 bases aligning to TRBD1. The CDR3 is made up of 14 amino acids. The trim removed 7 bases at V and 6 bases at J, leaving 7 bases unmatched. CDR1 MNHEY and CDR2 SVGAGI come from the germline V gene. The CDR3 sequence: CASITGGAAGELFF. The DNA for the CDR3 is TGTGCCAGCATAACAGGGGGTGCGGCCGGGGAGCTGTTTTTT.

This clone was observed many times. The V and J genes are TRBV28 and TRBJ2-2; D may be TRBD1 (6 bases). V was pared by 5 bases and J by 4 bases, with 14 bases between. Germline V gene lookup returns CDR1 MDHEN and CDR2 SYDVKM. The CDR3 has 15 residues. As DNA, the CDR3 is TGTGCCAGCAGTACTGGACAGACCTCCACCGGGGAGCTGTTTTTT. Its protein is CASSTGQTSTGELFF.

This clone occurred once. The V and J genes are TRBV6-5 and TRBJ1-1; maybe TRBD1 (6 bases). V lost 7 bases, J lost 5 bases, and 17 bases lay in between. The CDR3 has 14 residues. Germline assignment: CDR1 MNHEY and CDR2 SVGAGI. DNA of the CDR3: TGTGCCAGCAAAGGGACATTTGGGGGTACTGAAGCTTTCTTT. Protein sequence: CASKGTFGGTEAFF.

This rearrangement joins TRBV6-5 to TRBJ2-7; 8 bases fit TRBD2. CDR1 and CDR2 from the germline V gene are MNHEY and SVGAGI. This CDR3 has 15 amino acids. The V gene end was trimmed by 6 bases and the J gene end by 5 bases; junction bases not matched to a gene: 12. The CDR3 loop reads CASSDPASGSHEQYF. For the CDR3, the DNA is TGTGCCAGCAGCGACCCGGCTAGCGGGTCCCACGAGCAGTACTTC.

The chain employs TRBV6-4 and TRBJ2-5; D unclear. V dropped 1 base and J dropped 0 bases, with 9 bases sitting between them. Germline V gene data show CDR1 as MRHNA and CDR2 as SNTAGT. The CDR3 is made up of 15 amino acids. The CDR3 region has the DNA TGTGCCAGCAGTGACTTGCGTTACGACCAAGAGACCCAGTACTTC. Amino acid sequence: CASSDLRYDQETQYF.

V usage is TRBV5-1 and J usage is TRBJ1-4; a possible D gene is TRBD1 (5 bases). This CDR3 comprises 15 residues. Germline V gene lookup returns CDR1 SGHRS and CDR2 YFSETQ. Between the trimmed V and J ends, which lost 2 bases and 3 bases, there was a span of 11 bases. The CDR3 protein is CASSFTGTSNEKLFF. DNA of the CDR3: TGCGCCAGCAGCTTCACAGGAACCTCTAATGAAAAACTGTTTTTT.

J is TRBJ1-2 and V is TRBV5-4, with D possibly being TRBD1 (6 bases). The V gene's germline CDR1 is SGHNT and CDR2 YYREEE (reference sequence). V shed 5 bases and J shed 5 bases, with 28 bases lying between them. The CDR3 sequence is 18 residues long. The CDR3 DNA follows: TGTGCCAGCAGGGATTTCGGGGCAGGCCGAGGGCAGGGGTATGGCTACACCTTC. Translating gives CASRDFGAGRGQGYGYTF.

CDR3 coding DNA: TGTGCCAGCAGTTACTCTCGACGGGCCACGGGAACTGAAGCTTTCTTT. This sequence encodes CASSYSRRATGTEAFF. J is TRBJ1-1 and V is TRBV6-6, with D unclear. Trimming pared 0 bases from V and 5 bases from J, leaving 16 bases between. The CDR3 length is 16 residues. CDR1 MNHNY and CDR2 SVGAGI come from the germline V gene (reference sequence).

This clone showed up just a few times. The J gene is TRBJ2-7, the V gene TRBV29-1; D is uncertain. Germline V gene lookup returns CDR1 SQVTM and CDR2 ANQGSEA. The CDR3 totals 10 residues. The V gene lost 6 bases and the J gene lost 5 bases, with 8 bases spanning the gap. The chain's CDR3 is CSVRTDEQYF. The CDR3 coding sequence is TGCAGCGTCCGAACGGACGAGCAGTACTTC.

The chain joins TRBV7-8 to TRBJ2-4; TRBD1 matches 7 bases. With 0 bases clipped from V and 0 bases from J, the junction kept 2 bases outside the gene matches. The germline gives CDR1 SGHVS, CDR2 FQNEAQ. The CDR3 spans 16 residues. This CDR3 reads CASSLAPGGAKNIQYF. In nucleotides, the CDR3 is TGTGCCAGCAGCTTAGCGCCAGGGGGAGCCAAAAACATTCAGTACTTC.